The T cell receptor beta chain under discussion was sequenced for a study of blood T cell repertoires in COVID-19. Study-level background: Nucleic acid was either cDNA or gDNA, and it came from T cells, B-cell-depleted T cells, or PBMCs.

Method: immunoSEQ multiplex PCR; TCRdb's copy keeps in-frame clones and lacks some. Here the sample spans around 280,000 clones, around 88% being singletons. Clinical histories supplied by participants themselves formed the basis of cohort assignment. The CDR3 is 16 amino acids. Germline V gene lookup returns CDR1 SGHTA and CDR2 FQGNSA. V lost 5 bases, J lost 2 bases, and 17 bases lay in between. This TCR came from a woman aged 40 to 49 who had recovered from COVID-19. V gene TRBV7-2 combines with J gene TRBJ2-3, with a possible D match to TRBD2 (5 bases). The sequencing sample was made of PBMCs or T cells enriched from blood (not recorded which). The CDR3 loop is CASSPPRSEDTDTQYF. The DNA of the CDR3 is TGTGCCAGCAGCCCTCCCAGATCGGAGGACACAGATACGCAGTATTTT.